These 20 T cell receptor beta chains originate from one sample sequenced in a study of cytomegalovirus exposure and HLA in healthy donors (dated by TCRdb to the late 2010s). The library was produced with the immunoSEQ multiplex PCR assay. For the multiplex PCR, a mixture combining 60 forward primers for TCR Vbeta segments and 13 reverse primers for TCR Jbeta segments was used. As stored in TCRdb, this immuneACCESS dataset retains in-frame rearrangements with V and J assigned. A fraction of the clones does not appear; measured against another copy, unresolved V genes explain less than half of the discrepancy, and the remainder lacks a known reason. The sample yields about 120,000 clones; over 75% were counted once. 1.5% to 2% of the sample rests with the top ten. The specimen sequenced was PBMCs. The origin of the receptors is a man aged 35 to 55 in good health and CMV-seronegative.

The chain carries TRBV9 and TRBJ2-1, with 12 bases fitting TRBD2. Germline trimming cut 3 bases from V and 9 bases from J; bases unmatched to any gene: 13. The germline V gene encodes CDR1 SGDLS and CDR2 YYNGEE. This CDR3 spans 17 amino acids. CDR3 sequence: CASSAKTSGSSRGEQFF. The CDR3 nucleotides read TGTGCCAGCAGCGCCAAGACTAGCGGGAGTAGTAGGGGTGAGCAGTTCTTC.

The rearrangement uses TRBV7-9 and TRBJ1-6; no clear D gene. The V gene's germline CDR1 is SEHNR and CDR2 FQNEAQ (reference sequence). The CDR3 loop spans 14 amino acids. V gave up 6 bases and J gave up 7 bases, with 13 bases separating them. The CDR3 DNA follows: TGTGCCAGCAGTTCGCTCTTCGGGAATTCACCCCTCCACTTT. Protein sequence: CASSSLFGNSPLHF.

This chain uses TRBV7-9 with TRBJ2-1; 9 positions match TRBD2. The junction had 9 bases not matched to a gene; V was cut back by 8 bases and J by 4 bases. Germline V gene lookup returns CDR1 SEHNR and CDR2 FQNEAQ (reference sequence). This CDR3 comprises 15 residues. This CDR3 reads CASVQIAGEYNEQFF. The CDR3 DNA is TGTGCCAGCGTGCAAATAGCGGGAGAATACAATGAGCAGTTCTTC.

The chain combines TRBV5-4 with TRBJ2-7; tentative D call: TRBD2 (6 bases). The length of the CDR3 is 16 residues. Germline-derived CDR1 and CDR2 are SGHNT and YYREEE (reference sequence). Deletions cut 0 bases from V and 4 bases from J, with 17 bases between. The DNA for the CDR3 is TGTGCCAGCAGCTTGGGTGGGAGGACCACTATTTACGAGCAGTACTTC. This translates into CASSLGGRTTIYEQYF.

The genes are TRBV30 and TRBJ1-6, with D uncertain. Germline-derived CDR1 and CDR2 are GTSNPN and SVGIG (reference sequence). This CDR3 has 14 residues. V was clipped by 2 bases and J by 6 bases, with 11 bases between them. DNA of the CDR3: TGTGCCTGGAGTACGGTGAGTCGTAATTCACCCCTCCACTTT. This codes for CAWSTVSRNSPLHF.

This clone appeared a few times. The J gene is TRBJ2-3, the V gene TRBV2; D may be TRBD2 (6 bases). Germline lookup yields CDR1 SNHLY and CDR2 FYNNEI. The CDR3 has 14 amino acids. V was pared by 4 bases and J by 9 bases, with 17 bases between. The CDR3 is CASSALPTGETQYF. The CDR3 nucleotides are TGTGCCAGCAGTGCCCTACCAACGGGGGAGACGCAGTATTTT.

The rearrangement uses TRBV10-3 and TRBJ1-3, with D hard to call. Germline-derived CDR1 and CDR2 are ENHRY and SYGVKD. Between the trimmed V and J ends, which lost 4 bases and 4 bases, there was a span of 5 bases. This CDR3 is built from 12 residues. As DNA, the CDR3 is TGTGCCATCAGTGGCCAGGGAAACACCATATATTTT. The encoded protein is CAISGQGNTIYF.

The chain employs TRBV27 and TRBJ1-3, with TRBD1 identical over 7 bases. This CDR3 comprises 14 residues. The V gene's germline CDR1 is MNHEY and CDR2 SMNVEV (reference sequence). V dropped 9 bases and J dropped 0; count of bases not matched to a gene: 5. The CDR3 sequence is CARRDRYSGNTIYF. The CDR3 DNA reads TGTGCCAGAAGGGACAGATACTCTGGAAACACCATATATTTT.

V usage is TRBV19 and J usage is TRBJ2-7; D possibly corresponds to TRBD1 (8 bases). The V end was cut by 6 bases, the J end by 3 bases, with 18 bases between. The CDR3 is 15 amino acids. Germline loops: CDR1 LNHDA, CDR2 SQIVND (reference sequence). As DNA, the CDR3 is TGTGCCAGTAGCCGAGCGGGACAGGAGCTCTACGAGCAGTACTTC. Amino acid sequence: CASSRAGQELYEQYF.

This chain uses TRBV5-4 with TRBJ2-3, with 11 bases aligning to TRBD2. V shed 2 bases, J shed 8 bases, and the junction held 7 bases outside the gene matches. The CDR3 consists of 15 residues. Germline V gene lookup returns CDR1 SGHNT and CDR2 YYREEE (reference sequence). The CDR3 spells CASSLVAGGQGTQYF. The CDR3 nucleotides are TGTGCCAGCAGCTTAGTAGCGGGGGGGCAAGGTACGCAGTATTTT.

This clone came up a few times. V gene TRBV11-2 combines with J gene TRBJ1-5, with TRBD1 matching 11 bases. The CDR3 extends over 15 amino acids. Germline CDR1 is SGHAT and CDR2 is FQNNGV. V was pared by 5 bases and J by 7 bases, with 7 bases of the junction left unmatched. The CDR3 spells CASSTGTGGPQPQHF. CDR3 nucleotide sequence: TGTGCCAGCAGCACAGGGACAGGGGGGCCCCAGCCCCAGCATTTT.

CDR3 loop: CASSKPGQGRHEQYF. The CDR3 DNA sequence: TGTGCCAGTAGTAAACCGGGACAGGGAAGACACGAGCAGTACTTC. The gene calls are TRBV19 and TRBJ2-7; 9 nucleotides align to TRBD1. V lost 4 bases, J lost 5 bases, and 9 bases stayed unmatched. In germline, CDR1 is LNHDA, CDR2 SQIVND (reference sequence). The CDR3 runs to 15 residues. Full variable domain (missing parts from reference TRBV19 and TRBJ2-7): DGGITQSPKYLFRKEGQNVTLSCEQNLNHDAMYWYRQDPGQGLRLIYYSQIVNDFQKGDIAEGYSVSREKKESFPLTVTSAQKNPTAFYLCASSKPGQGRHEQYFGPGTRLTVT.

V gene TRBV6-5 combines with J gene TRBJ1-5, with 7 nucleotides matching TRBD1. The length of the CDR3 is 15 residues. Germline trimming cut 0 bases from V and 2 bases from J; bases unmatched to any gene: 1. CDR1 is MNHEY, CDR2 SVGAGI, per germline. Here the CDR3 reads CASSYSGTGNQPQHF. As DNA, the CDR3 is TGTGCCAGCAGTTACTCCGGGACAGGCAATCAGCCCCAGCATTTT.

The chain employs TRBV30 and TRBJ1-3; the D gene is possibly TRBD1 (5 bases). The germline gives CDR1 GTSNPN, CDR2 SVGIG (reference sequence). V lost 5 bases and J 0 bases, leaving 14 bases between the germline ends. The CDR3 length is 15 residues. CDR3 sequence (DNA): TGTGCCTGGGCGGGGACGCCAGACTCTGGAAACACCATATATTTT. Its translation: CAWAGTPDSGNTIYF.

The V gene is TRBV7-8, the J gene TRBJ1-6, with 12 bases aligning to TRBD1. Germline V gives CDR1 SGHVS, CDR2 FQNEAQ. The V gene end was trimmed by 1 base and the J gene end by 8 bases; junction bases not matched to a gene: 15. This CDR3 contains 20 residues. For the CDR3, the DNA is TGTGCCAGCAGCTTAGTGGTCGGGACAGGGGGCGCTTGGGGGGATTCACCCCTCCACTTT. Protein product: CASSLVVGTGGAWGDSPLHF.

CDR3 coding DNA: TGTGCCAGCAGTTATGGCGGGACAGGGGGCAACGAGCAGTACTTC. Translated, it gives CASSYGGTGGNEQYF. The chain has TRBV27 and TRBJ2-7, with TRBD1 matching 12 bases. Germline CDR1 MNHEY, CDR2 SMNVEV (reference sequence). CDR3 length: 15 residues. Trimming took 4 bases from V and 5 from J; bases not matched to a gene: 6.

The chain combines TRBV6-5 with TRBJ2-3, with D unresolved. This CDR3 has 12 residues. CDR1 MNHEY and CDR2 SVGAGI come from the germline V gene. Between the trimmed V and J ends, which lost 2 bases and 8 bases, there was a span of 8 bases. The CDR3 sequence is CASSYDELTQYF. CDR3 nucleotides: TGTGCCAGCAGTTACGATGAGCTTACGCAGTATTTT.

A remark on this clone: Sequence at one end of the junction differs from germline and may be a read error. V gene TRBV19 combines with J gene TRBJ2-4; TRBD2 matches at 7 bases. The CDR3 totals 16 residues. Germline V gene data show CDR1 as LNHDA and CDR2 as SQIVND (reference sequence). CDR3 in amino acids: CASSHGDYQAKNSQYF. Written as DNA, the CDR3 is TGTGCCAGTAGCCATGGGGACTATCAAGCCAAAAACAGTCAGTACTTC.

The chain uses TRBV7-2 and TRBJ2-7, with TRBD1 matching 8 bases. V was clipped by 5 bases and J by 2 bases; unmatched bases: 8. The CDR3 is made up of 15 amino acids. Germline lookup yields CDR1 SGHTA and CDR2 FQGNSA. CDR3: CASSKQGAQAYEQYF. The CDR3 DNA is TGTGCCAGCAGCAAGCAGGGGGCGCAAGCCTACGAGCAGTACTTC.

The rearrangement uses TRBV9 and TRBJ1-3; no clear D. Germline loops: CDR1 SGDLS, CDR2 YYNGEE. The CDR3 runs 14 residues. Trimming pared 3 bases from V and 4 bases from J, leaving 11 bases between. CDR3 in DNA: TGTGCCAGCAGCGCCCCAAGCCCCGGAAACACCATATATTTT. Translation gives CASSAPSPGNTIYF.